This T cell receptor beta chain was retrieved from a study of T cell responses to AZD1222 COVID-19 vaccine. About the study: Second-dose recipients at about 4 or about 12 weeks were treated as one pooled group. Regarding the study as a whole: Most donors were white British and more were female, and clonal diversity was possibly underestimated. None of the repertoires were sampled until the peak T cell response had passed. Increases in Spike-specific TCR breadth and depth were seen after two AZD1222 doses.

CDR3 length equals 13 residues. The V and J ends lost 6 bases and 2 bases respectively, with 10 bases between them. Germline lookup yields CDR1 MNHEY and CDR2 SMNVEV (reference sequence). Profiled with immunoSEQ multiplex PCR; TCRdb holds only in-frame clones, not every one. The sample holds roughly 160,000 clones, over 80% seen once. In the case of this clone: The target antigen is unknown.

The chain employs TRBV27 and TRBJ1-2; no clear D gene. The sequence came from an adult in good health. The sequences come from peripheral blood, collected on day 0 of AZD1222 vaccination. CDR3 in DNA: TGTGCCAGCAGCACCACACCGAACTATGGCTACACCTTC. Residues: CASSTTPNYGYTF.